The 30 T cell receptor beta chains below come from one sample, sequenced in a study of blood T cell repertoires in COVID-19. This table comes from immunoSEQ multiplex PCR, and its TCRdb copy is limited to in-frame clones, with some not included. Here the sample spans some 250,000 clones, 70% to 90% being singletons. The specimen sequenced was peripheral blood. Receptors were obtained from a young man with active or convalescent COVID-19.

V usage is TRBV6-4 and J usage is TRBJ1-6, with D perhaps matching TRBD1 (6 bases). The CDR3 length is 13 residues. The germline CDR1 and CDR2 sequences are MRHNA and SNTAGT. V was shortened by 4 bases and J by 16 bases, with 17 bases between the two germline ends. CDR3 sequence: CASSGTPGARLHF. In nucleotides, the CDR3 is TGTGCCAGCAGTGGAACTCCAGGGGCTCGGCTCCACTTT.

V is TRBV15 and J is TRBJ1-5; 7 positions match TRBD1. This CDR3 is 14 amino acids long. The V segment lost 4 bases and the J segment 5 bases; nucleotides outside the gene matches: 5. Germline values: CDR1 LNHNV, CDR2 YYDKDF (reference sequence). The CDR3 bases are TGTGCCACCAGCATCGACAGGGCGGATCAGCCCCAGCATTTT. Protein product: CATSIDRADQPQHF.

As DNA, the CDR3 is TGTGCCAGCTCATCTCTGGGACAGGGGCCCTCCTACGAGCAGTACTTC. Translation gives CASSSLGQGPSYEQYF. The J gene is TRBJ2-7, the V gene TRBV18, with 10 bases aligning to TRBD1. Losses at the gene ends were 5 bases for V and 0 bases for J; bases not matched to a gene: 7. The length of the CDR3 is 16 residues. CDR1 and CDR2 (germline): KGHSH, LQKENI.

This chain links TRBV7-9 with TRBJ1-1; D gene uncertain. Trimming took off 2 bases at V and 6 bases at J, with 10 bases between the two ends. CDR3 length: 13 residues. The germline gives CDR1 SEHNR, CDR2 FQNEAQ (reference sequence). DNA of the CDR3: TGTGCCAGCAGCTTACTACTAGGGCCTGAAGCTTTCTTT. This sequence encodes CASSLLLGPEAFF.

This clone was detected a few times. The chain employs TRBV5-4 and TRBJ2-2; tentative D call: TRBD1 (5 bases). V lost 0 bases and J lost 3, with 12 bases in between. Germline V CDR1 and CDR2: SGHNT, YYREEE (reference sequence). This CDR3 has 16 residues. The CDR3 spells CASSLDSGLYTGELFF. The CDR3 DNA reads TGTGCCAGCAGCTTGGATTCAGGGTTGTACACCGGGGAGCTGTTTTTT.

The chain combines TRBV15 with TRBJ2-1; the match to TRBD2 covers 7 bases. With V trimmed by 4 bases and J by 3 bases, 3 bases remained unmatched. This CDR3 has 14 residues. Germline CDR1 and CDR2: LNHNV and YYDKDF (reference sequence). The CDR3 is CATSTQRGYNEQFF. CDR3 coding DNA: TGTGCCACCAGCACACAGCGGGGCTACAATGAGCAGTTCTTC.

V gene TRBV28 combines with J gene TRBJ2-7; D unclear. CDR3 length: 13 amino acids. The germline V gene has CDR1 MDHEN and CDR2 SYDVKM. Trimming pared 10 bases from V and 6 bases from J, leaving 19 bases between. The CDR3 nucleotides are TGTGCCACCGACTCCGGGTTGTCGTCCGAGCAGTACTTC. Its protein product is CATDSGLSSEQYF.

This clone appeared a few times. The genes are TRBV6-4 and TRBJ1-2; 9 nucleotides line up with TRBD1. V gave up 6 bases and J gave up 6 bases; unmatched junction bases: 14. The CDR3 loop spans 16 amino acids. Germline values: CDR1 MRHNA, CDR2 SNTAGT. The CDR3 here is CASSKNPGQGFDGYTF. The CDR3, as DNA: TGTGCCAGCAGCAAGAACCCGGGACAGGGTTTCGATGGCTACACCTTC.

The V gene is TRBV7-2, the J gene TRBJ2-5, with 7 bases aligning to TRBD2. Germline V gives CDR1 SGHTA, CDR2 FQGNSA. Trimming took 8 bases from V and 4 from J; bases not matched to a gene: 7. The CDR3 is made up of 13 amino acids. The CDR3 sequence is CASARTRAETQYF. CDR3 DNA sequence: TGTGCCAGCGCCCGGACTAGGGCAGAGACCCAGTACTTC.

V and J are TRBV5-1 and TRBJ2-3; 8 nucleotides align to TRBD2. The CDR3 has 15 amino acids. Germline CDR1 reads SGHRS; CDR2 reads YFSETQ. Losses at the gene ends were 2 bases for V and 3 bases for J; bases not matched to a gene: 5. CDR3 in amino acids: CASSFSSGETDTQYF. Here the CDR3 DNA reads TGCGCCAGCAGCTTTAGTAGCGGGGAGACAGATACGCAGTATTTT. Complete variable domain (other parts from reference TRBV5-1 and TRBJ2-3): KAGVTQTPRYLIKTRGQQVTLSCSPISGHRSVSWYQQTPGQGLQFLFEYFSETQRNKGNFPGRFSGRQFSNSRSEMNVSTLELGDSALYLCASSFSSGETDTQYFGPGTRLTVL.

This chain links TRBV29-1 with TRBJ1-2; D gene unclear. CDR3 size: 12 residues. CDR1 and CDR2 from the germline V gene are SQVTM and ANQGSEA. The ends were cut back, 8 bases at V and 8 bases at J, with 18 bases in the middle. CDR3 nucleotides: TGCAGCTCCTTCGCCCCGGTGGTGGGCTACACCTTC. Its translation: CSSFAPVVGYTF.

The chain employs TRBV6-5 and TRBJ1-6, with D unclear. CDR1 and CDR2 (germline): MNHEY, SVGAGI. V lost 7 bases and J lost 14, with 24 bases in between. The CDR3 extends over 15 amino acids. CDR3 in amino acids: CASTPPTNTPRTLHF. The CDR3 coding sequence is TGTGCCAGCACCCCCCCGACCAACACCCCCAGGACCCTCCACTTT.

The V gene is TRBV20-1, the J gene TRBJ2-4; a possible D gene is TRBD1 (5 bases). Germline CDR1 DFQATT, CDR2 SNEGSKA (reference sequence). This CDR3 spans 15 amino acids. V shed 3 bases and J shed 0 bases, with 12 bases lying between them. This CDR3 reads CSASERQLAKNIQYF. Written as DNA, the CDR3 is TGCAGTGCTAGTGAAAGACAGTTAGCCAAAAACATTCAGTACTTC.

The J gene is TRBJ1-1, the V gene TRBV3-1 (or the pseudogene TRBV3-2); D might be TRBD1 (5 bases). The ends were cut back, 0 bases at V and 5 bases at J, with 13 bases in the middle. The CDR3 is 15 amino acids. Germline values: CDR1 LGHDT, CDR2 YNNKEL (reference sequence). CDR3 sequence (DNA): TGTGCCAGCAGCCAAGATATCGTCCGGGGGACTGAAGCTTTCTTT. This gives the protein CASSQDIVRGTEAFF.

The chain recombines TRBV14 with TRBJ2-1; 11 positions agree with TRBD2. Trimming cost V 2 bases and J 4 bases; bases outside gene matches: 4. The CDR3 is 16 amino acids. Germline V gene data show CDR1 as SGHDN and CDR2 as FVKESK. This CDR3 reads CASSQFTSGGYNEQFF. The CDR3 DNA reads TGTGCCAGCAGCCAATTTACTAGCGGGGGATACAATGAGCAGTTCTTC.

The genes are TRBV19 and TRBJ2-3, with 7 bases fitting TRBD2. The germline V gene encodes CDR1 LNHDA and CDR2 SQIVND (reference sequence). V was pared by 5 bases and J by 6 bases, with 8 bases of the junction left unmatched. CDR3 length equals 14 residues. The CDR3 reads CASSGGGAGDTQYF. The CDR3 coding sequence is TGTGCCAGTAGTGGCGGGGGTGCGGGGGATACGCAGTATTTT.

The rearrangement links TRBV3-1 (or the pseudogene TRBV3-2) to TRBJ1-2; TRBD1 might be the D (6 bases). This CDR3 spans 14 amino acids. Germline CDR1 reads LGHDT; CDR2 reads YNNKEL (reference sequence). Trimming pared 4 bases from V and 8 bases from J, leaving 17 bases between. CDR3 DNA sequence: TGTGCCAGCAGCCCTTTAGACAGGAGCGGCGGCTACACCTTC. Translating it yields CASSPLDRSGGYTF.

The chain employs TRBV2 and TRBJ2-1; 8 nucleotides line up with TRBD2. Germline CDR1 SNHLY, CDR2 FYNNEI. The CDR3 is 15 amino acids. Germline trimming cut 2 bases from V and 9 bases from J; bases unmatched to any gene: 9. In DNA form, the CDR3 reads TGTGCCAGCAGTGAAAGTAGGGTAGCGGGGAGTGAGCAGTTCTTC. This translates into CASSESRVAGSEQFF.

The CDR3 nucleotides are TGCGCCAGCAGCTGGCCCGGGGGATCTAGTGGCTACACCTTC. Translated: CASSWPGGSSGYTF. The chain links TRBV5-1 to TRBJ1-2; TRBD1 might be the D (5 bases). The ends were cut back, 3 bases at V and 7 bases at J, with 16 bases in the middle. Germline CDR1 SGHRS, CDR2 YFSETQ. The CDR3 totals 14 residues.

This clone was detected only a few times. The CDR3, as DNA: TGTGCCAGCAGCCCCGGGACTAGCGGACAAGAGACCCAGTACTTC. Amino acids: CASSPGTSGQETQYF. The chain carries TRBV7-9 and TRBJ2-5; 11 bases map to TRBD2. Germline-derived CDR1 and CDR2 are SEHNR and FQNEAQ (reference sequence). The J segment lost 2 bases and the V segment lost 5 bases, leaving 4 bases of the junction unmatched. CDR3 size: 15 residues.

This sequence joins TRBV11-2 and TRBJ2-6, with 7 bases aligning to TRBD1. V trimming: 5 bases; J trimming: 0 bases; junction bases outside the gene matches: 10. Per germline, CDR1 SGHAT and CDR2 FQNNGV. CDR3 length: 18 residues. The DNA of the CDR3 is TGTGCCAGCAGCCCAACGGGACAGTTGTTCTCTGGGGCCAACGTCCTGACTTTC. This translates into CASSPTGQLFSGANVLTF.

Only one count was recorded for this clone. V usage is TRBV4-2 and J usage is TRBJ1-1; D perhaps matches TRBD1 (5 bases). CDR1 and CDR2 from the germline V gene are LGHNA and YNFKEQ. V dropped 3 bases and J dropped 4 bases, with 15 bases sitting between them. CDR3 size: 15 residues. The CDR3 bases are TGTGCCAGCAGCCATACCCTCCAAAGGGGCACTGAAGCTTTCTTT. As protein: CASSHTLQRGTEAFF.

The chain links TRBV4-3 to TRBJ1-2, with D perhaps TRBD1 (5 bases). V gave up 0 bases and J gave up 5 bases, with 13 bases separating them. CDR3 size: 15 residues. Germline CDR1 LGHNA, CDR2 YSLEER. CDR3 nucleotide sequence: TGCGCCAGCAGCCAAGATGTCGAGACAGTATATGGCTACACCTTC. This codes for CASSQDVETVYGYTF.

This clone was recorded once. This chain joins TRBV2 and TRBJ1-1, with D perhaps matching TRBD1 (5 bases). The V and J ends lost 8 bases and 5 bases respectively, with 18 bases between them. The V gene's germline CDR1 is SNHLY and CDR2 FYNNEI. There are 14 residues in the CDR3. The CDR3 spells CASLFAQGMTEAFF. The CDR3 nucleotides read TGTGCCAGCCTCTTTGCCCAGGGTATGACTGAAGCTTTCTTT. The whole variable domain, filled in from reference TRBV2 and TRBJ1-1, reads EPEVTQTPSHQVTQMGQEVILRCVPISNHLYFYWYRQILGQKVEFLVSFYNNEISEKSEIFDDQFSVERPDGSNFTLKIRSTKLEDSAMYFCASLFAQGMTEAFFGQGTRLTVV.

The J gene is TRBJ1-2, the V gene TRBV11-2; D gene ambiguous. Trimming cost V 5 bases and J 6 bases, with 16 bases left between them. The CDR3 loop spans 14 amino acids. Germline CDR1 and CDR2: SGHAT and FQNNGV. The CDR3 region is CASSSGRQSDGYTF. CDR3 nucleotide sequence: TGTGCCAGCAGCAGTGGGAGGCAATCCGATGGCTACACCTTC.

V is TRBV5-1 and J is TRBJ1-6; possibly TRBD1 for D (5 bases). CDR3 length: 16 residues. Germline assignment: CDR1 SGHRS and CDR2 YFSETQ. V shed 4 bases and J shed 0 bases, with 11 bases lying between them. CDR3 in amino acids: CASSEGRSSYNSPLHF. CDR3 coding DNA: TGCGCCAGCAGCGAGGGGAGGAGCTCCTATAATTCACCCCTCCACTTT.

The CDR3 DNA sequence: TGTGCCAGCAGAAAGGGACAGGGCGATCAGCCCCAGCATTTT. This codes for CASRKGQGDQPQHF. The genes are TRBV6-6 and TRBJ1-5; 9 bases match TRBD1. Germline CDR1 reads MNHNY; CDR2 reads SVGAGI (reference sequence). The junction had 5 bases not matched to a gene; V was cut back by 6 bases and J by 5 bases. CDR3 length: 14 amino acids.

The chain carries TRBV7-2 and TRBJ1-1; TRBD1 is a possible D gene (6 bases). V gave up 5 bases and J gave up 1 base, with 14 bases separating them. The CDR3 loop spans 15 amino acids. The V gene's germline CDR1 is SGHTA and CDR2 FQGNSA. CDR3 amino acids: CASSLRTVKNTEAFF. The DNA for the CDR3 is TGTGCCAGCAGCCTCAGGACAGTGAAGAACACTGAAGCTTTCTTT.

The J gene is TRBJ2-7, the V gene TRBV7-9; 8 bases match TRBD1. Germline CDR1 is SEHNR and CDR2 is FQNEAQ (reference sequence). Trimming at V came to 5 bases and at J to 3 bases, leaving 3 bases not matched to a gene. This CDR3 contains 13 residues. The CDR3, as DNA: TGTGCCAGCAGCCAGACAGGGGACTACGAGCAGTACTTC. Protein product: CASSQTGDYEQYF.

This rearrangement joins TRBV19 to TRBJ1-6, with D unresolved. This CDR3 spans 15 amino acids. Germline V gene data show CDR1 as LNHDA and CDR2 as SQIVND (reference sequence). V was clipped by 3 bases and J by 10 bases, with 16 bases between them. The CDR3 sequence: CASSMFEVTRSPLHF. The CDR3 nucleotides read TGTGCCAGTAGTATGTTTGAGGTCACGCGATCACCCCTCCACTTT. The entire variable domain, with the rest obtained from reference TRBV19 and TRBJ1-6, is as follows: DGGITQSPKYLFRKEGQNVTLSCEQNLNHDAMYWYRQDPGQGLRLIYYSQIVNDFQKGDIAEGYSVSREKKESFPLTVTSAQKNPTAFYLCASSMFEVTRSPLHFGNGTRLTVT.